This TCR beta chain stems from a study of vaccination effects on CD4 cells after COVID-19. Study observations and caveats: Convalescent patients numbered few in the study; early post-infection timepoints were missing entirely. Researchers report that only 1 of 255 vaccine-induced clones in healthy vaccinees cross-reacted with common cold coronaviruses.

This clone was observed a handful of times. The target antigen is unknown. Antigen-specific CD4+ T cells were expanded (with viral peptide pools) by the ViraFEST assay ahead of sequencing. It was after around 10 days of culture that CD4+ T cells were isolated. Having tested negative for nucleocapsid antibodies, the vaccine recipients showed no prior SARS-CoV-2 infection. Researchers swapped half the medium for IL-2 medium on both days 3 and 7. Using immunoSEQ multiplex PCR, the repertoire was profiled, and TCRdb retains in-frame clones only, with some absent. The sample records approximately 82,000 clones, roughly four fifths being singletons. Germline lookup yields CDR1 LNHDA and CDR2 SQIVND (reference sequence). The V end lost 0 bases, the J end lost 2 bases, and 13 bases lay between the germline ends. The CDR3 runs to 16 residues.

The chain has TRBV19 and TRBJ1-1; D not certain. Sample: CD4+ T cells from PBMCs cultured with HCoV-229E spike peptides, taken before COVID-19 vaccination. This TCR derives from a human donor who received a COVID-19 vaccine. This CDR3 reads CASSIDSQRSNTEAFF. The CDR3 region has the DNA TGTGCCAGTAGTATAGACTCACAGAGGTCAAACACTGAAGCTTTCTTT.